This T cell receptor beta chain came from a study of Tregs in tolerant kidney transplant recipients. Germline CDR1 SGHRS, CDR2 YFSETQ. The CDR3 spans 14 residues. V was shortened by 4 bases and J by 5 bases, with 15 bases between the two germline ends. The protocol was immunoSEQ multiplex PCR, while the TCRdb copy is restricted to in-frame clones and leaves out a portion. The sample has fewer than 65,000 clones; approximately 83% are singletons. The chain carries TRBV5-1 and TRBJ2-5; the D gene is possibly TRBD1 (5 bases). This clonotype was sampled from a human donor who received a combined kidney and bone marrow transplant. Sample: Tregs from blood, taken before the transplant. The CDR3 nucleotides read TGCGCCAGCAGCCCCAGGGCGGCTGTGGAGACCCAGTACTTC. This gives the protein CASSPRAAVETQYF.